This TCR beta chain is from a study of post-analysis software for immune sequencing data. Study results and caveats: The five TRBV segments detected at higher frequency in patients than in controls included TRBV5-6, TRBV5-1 and TRBV20-1.

This clonotype has just one count. Antigen: not known. Per germline, CDR1 LGHNA and CDR2 YSLEER. The CDR3 runs 13 residues. The germline V and J ends were trimmed by 0 bases and 7 bases, with 6 bases remaining between them. Unique molecular identifiers were built into the TCR beta cDNA libraries. TCRdb re-called the PCR reads with MiXCR, one entry per CDR3 protein. The sample yields roughly 400,000 distinct CDR3 sequences, about 39% seen once. The chain employs TRBV4-3 and TRBJ1-4; no firm D call. The sequence was obtained from a girl aged 2-10 years with multiple sclerosis. Specimen: blood. This chain's CDR3 is CASSQDKGEKLFF. The CDR3 DNA reads TGCGCCAGCAGCCAAGATAAGGGTGAAAAACTGTTTTTT.